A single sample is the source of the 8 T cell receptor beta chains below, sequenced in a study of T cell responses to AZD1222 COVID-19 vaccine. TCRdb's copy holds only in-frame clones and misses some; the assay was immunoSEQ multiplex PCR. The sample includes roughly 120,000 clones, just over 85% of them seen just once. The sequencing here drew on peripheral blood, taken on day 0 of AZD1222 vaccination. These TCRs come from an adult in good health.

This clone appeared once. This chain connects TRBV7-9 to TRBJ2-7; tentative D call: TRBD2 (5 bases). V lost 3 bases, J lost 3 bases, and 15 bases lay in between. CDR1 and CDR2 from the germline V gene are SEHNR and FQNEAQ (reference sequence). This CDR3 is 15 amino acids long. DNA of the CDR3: TGTGCCAGCAGCTTGTACCCCCAGGAGGACTACGAGCAGTACTTC. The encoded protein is CASSLYPQEDYEQYF. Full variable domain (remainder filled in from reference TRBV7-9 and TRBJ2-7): DTGVSQNPRHKITKRGQNVTFRCDPISEHNRLYWYRQTLGQGPEFLTYFQNEAQLEKSRLLSDRFSAERPKGSFSTLEIQRTEQGDSAMYLCASSLYPQEDYEQYFGPGTRLTVT.

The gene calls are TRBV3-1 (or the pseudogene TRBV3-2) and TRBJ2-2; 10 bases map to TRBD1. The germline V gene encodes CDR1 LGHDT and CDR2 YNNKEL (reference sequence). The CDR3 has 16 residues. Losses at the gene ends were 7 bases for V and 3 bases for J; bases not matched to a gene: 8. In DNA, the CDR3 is TGTGCCAGCAACTCCCAGGGACAGGGGTACACCGGGGAGCTGTTTTTT. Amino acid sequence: CASNSQGQGYTGELFF.

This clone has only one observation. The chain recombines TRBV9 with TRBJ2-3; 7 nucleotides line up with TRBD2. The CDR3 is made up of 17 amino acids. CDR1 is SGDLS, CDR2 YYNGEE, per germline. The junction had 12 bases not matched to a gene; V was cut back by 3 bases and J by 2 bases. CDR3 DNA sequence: TGTGCCAGCAGCGGTCAAGATAGCGGGCCCCTCACAGATACGCAGTATTTT. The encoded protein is CASSGQDSGPLTDTQYF. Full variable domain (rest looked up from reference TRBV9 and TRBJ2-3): DSGVTQTPKHLITATGQRVTLRCSPRSGDLSVYWYQQSLDQGLQFLIQYYNGEERAKGNILERFSAQQFPDLHSELNLSSLELGDSALYFCASSGQDSGPLTDTQYFGPGTRLTVL.

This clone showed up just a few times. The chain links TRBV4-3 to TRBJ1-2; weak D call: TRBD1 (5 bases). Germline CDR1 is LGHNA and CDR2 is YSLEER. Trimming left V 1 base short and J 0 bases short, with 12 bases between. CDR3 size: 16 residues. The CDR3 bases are TGCGCCAGCAGCCAAGGAAGGACATCTTCTAACTATGGCTACACCTTC. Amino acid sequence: CASSQGRTSSNYGYTF.

The CDR3 loop is CASSLRQGAPGTDTQYF. In DNA, the CDR3 is TGTGCCAGCAGTCTTCGACAGGGGGCGCCCGGCACAGATACGCAGTATTTT. This chain uses TRBV28 with TRBJ2-3; 10 nucleotides agree with TRBD1. Unmatched junction bases numbered 9, after V lost 5 bases and J lost 1 base. Germline V gene data show CDR1 as MDHEN and CDR2 as SYDVKM. This CDR3 is built from 17 residues.

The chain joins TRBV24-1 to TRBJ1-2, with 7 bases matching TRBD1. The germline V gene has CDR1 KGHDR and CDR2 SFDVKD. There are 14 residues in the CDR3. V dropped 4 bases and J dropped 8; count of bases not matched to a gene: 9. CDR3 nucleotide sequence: TGTGCCACCAGTGACCGCACAGGGGCGGGGGGCTACACCTTC. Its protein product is CATSDRTGAGGYTF.

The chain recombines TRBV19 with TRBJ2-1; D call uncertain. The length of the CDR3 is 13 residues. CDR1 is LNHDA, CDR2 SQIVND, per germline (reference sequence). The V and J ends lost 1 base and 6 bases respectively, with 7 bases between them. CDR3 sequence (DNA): TGTGCCAGTAGTATAGGGACGTTCAATGAGCAGTTCTTC. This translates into CASSIGTFNEQFF.

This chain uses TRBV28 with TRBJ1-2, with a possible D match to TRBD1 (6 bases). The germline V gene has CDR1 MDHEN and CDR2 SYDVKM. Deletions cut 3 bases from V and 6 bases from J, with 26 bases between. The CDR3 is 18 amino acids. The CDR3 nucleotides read TGTGCCAGCAGTTTTCAGCGCAACAGGGCTATTCTTTCCCATGGCTACACCTTC. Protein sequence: CASSFQRNRAILSHGYTF.